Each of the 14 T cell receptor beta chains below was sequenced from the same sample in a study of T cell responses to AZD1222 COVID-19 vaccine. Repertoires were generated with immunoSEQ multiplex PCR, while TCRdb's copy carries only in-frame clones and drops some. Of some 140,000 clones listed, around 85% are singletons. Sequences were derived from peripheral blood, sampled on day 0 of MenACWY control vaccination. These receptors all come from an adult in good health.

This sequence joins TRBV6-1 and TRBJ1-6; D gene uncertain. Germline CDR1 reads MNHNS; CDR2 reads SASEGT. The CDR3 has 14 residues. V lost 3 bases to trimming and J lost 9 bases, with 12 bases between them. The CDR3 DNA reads TGTGCCAGCAGTGACGGACGGTGGGGTTCACCCCTCCACTTT. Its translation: CASSDGRWGSPLHF.

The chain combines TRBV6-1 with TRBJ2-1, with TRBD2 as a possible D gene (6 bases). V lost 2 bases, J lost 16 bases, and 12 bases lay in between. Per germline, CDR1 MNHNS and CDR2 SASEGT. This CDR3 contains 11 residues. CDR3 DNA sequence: TGTGCCAGCAGTGAATGGGAGGACTCATTCTTC. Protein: CASSEWEDSFF.

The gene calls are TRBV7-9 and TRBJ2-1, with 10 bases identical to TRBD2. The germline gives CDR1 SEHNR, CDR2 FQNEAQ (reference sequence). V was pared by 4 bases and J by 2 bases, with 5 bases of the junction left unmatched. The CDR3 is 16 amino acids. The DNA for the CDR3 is TGTGCCAGCAGCTCAGTAGCGGGAGGCCCCTACAATGAGCAGTTCTTC. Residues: CASSSVAGGPYNEQFF.

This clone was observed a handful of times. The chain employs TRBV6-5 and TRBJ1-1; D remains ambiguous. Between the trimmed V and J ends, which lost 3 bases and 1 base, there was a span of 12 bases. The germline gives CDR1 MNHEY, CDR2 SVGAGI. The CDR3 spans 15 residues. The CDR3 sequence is CASSYRQATNTEAFF. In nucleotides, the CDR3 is TGTGCCAGCAGTTATAGGCAGGCGACGAACACTGAAGCTTTCTTT.

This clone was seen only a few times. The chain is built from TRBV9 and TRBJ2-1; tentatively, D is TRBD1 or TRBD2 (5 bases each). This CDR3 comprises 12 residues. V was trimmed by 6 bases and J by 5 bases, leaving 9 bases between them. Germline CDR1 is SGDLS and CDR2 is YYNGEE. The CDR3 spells CASNPGHNEQFF. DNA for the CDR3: TGTGCCAGCAATCCGGGACACAATGAGCAGTTCTTC.

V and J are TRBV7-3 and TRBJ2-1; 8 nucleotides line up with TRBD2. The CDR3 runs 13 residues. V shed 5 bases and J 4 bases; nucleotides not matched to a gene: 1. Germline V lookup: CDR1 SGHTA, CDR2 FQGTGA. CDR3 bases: TGTGCCAGCAGCGCTAGCGGGTACAATGAGCAGTTCTTC. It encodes CASSASGYNEQFF.

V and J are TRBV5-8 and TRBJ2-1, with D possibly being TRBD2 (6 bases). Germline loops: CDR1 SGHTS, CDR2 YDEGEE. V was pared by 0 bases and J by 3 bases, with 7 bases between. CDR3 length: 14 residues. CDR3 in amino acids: CASSLGGDYNEQFF. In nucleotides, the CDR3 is TGTGCCAGCAGCTTGGGCGGGGACTACAATGAGCAGTTCTTC.

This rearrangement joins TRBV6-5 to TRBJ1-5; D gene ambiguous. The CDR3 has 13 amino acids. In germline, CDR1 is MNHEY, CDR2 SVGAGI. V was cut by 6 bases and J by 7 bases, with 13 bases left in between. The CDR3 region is CASSRLKNQPQHF. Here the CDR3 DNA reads TGTGCCAGCAGCCGACTAAAAAACCAGCCCCAGCATTTT.

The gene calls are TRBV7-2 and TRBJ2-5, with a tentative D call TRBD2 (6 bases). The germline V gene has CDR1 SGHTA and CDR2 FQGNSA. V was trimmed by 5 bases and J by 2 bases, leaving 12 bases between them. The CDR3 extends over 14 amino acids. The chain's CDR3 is CASSELGGQETQYF. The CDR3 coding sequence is TGTGCCAGCAGCGAATTGGGGGGACAAGAGACCCAGTACTTC.

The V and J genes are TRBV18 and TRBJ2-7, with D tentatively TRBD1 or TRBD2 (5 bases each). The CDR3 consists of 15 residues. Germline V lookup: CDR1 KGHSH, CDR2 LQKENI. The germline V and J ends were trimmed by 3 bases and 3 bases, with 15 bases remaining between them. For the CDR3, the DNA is TGTGCCAGCTCACCCTCGCTGGGGGATGGCTACGAGCAGTACTTC. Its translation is CASSPSLGDGYEQYF.

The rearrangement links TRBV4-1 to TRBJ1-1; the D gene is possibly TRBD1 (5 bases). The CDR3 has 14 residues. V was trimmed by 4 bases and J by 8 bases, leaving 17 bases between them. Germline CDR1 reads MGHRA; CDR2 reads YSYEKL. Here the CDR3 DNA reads TGCGCCAGCAGCCCCCCTGGGGGACTGAAGGAAGCTTTCTTT. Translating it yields CASSPPGGLKEAFF.

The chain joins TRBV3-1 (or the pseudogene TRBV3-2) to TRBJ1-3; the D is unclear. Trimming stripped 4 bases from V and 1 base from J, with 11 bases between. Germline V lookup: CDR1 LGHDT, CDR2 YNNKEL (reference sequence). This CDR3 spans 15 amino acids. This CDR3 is CASSRNLWSGNTIYF. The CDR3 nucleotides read TGTGCCAGCAGCCGAAACTTATGGTCTGGAAACACCATATATTTT.

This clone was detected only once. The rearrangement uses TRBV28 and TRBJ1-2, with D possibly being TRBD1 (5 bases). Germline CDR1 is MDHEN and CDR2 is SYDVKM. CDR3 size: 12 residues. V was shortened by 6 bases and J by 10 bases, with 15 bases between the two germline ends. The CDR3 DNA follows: TGTGCCAGCAGAAATTTAGGGACGGACTACACCTTC. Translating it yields CASRNLGTDYTF.

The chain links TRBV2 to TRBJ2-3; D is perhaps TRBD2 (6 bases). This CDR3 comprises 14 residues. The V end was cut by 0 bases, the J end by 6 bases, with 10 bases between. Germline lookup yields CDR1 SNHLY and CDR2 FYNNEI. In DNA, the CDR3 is TGTGCCAGCAGTGAAGCAAGGAGGGGCGATACGCAGTATTTT. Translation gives CASSEARRGDTQYF.